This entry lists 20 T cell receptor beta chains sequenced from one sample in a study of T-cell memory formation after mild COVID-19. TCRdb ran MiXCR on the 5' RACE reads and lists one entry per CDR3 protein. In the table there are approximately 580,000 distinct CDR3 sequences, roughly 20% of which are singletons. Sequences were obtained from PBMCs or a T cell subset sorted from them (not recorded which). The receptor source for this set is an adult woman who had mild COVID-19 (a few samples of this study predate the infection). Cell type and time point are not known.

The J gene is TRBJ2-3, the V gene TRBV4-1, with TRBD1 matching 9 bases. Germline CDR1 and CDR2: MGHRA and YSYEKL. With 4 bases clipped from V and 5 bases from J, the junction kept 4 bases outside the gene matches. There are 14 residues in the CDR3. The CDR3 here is CASSRTGVEDTQYF. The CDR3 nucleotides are TGCGCCAGCAGCCGGACAGGGGTTGAAGATACGCAGTATTTT.

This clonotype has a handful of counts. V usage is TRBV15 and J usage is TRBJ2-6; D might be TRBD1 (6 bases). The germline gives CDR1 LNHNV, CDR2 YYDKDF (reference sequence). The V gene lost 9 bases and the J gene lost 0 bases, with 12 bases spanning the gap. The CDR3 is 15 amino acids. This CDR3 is CATRQGSSGANVLTF. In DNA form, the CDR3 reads TGTGCCACAAGGCAGGGGAGCTCTGGGGCCAACGTCCTGACTTTC. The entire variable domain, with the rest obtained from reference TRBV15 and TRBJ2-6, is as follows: DAMVIQNPRYQVTQFGKPVTLSCSQTLNHNVMYWYQQKSSQAPKLLFHYYDKDFNNEADTPDNFQSRRPNTSFCFLDIRSPGLGDTAMYLCATRQGSSGANVLTFGAGSRLTVL.

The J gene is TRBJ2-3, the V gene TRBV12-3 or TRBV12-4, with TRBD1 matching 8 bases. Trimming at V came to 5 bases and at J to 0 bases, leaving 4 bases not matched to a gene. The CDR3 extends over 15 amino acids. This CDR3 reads CASSKDRDSTDTQYF. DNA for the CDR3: TGTGCCAGCAGTAAGGACAGGGACAGCACAGATACGCAGTATTTT.

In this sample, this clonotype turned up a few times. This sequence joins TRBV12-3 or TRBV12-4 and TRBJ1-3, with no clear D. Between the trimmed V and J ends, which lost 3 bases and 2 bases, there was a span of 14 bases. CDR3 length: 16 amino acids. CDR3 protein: CASSFGPGGTGNTIYF. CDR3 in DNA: TGTGCCAGCAGTTTTGGACCGGGAGGGACTGGAAACACCATATATTTT.

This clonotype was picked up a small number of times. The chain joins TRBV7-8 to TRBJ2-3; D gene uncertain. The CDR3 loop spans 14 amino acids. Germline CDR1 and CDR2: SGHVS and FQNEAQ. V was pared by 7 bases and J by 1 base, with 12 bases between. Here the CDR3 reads CASTPAVGTDTQYF. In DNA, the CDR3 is TGTGCCAGCACCCCCGCGGTGGGCACAGATACGCAGTATTTT.

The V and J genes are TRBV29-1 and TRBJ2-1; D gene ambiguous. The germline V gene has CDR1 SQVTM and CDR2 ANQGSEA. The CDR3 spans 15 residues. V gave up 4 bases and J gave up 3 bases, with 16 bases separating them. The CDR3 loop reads CSVAVDAWGYNEQFF. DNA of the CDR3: TGCAGCGTTGCCGTAGATGCATGGGGCTACAATGAGCAGTTCTTC.

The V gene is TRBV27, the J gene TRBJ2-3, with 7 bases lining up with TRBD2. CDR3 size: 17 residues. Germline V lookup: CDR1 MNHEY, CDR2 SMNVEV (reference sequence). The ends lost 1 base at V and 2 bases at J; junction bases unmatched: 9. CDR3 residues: CASSLFPPREATDTQYF. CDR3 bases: TGTGCCAGCAGTTTATTCCCCCCCCGGGAGGCCACAGATACGCAGTATTTT.

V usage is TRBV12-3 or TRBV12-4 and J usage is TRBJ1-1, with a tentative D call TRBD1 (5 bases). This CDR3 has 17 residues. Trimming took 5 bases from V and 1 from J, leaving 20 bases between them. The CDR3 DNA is TGTGCCAGCAGTACTCGATCGGGGGTGGCCAAGAACACTGAAGCTTTCTTT. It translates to CASSTRSGVAKNTEAFF.

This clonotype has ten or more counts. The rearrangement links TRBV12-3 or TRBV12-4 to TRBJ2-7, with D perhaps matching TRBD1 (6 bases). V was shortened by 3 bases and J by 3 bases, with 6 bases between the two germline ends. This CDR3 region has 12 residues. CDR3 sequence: CASSFRGYEQYF. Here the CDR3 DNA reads TGTGCCAGCAGTTTCAGGGGCTACGAGCAGTACTTC.

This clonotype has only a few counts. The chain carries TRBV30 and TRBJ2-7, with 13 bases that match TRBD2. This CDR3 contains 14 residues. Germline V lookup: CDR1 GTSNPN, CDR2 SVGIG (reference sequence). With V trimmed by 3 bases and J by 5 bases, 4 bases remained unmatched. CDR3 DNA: TGTGCCTGGAGAACTAGCGGGGGGGCCCACGAGCAGTACTTC. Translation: CAWRTSGGAHEQYF.

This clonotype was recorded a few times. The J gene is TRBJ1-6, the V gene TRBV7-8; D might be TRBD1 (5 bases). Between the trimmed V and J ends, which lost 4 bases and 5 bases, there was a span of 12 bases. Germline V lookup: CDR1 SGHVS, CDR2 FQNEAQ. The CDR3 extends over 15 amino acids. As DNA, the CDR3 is TGTGCCAGCAGCTCGACCGGGACCCATAATTCACCCCTCCACTTT. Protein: CASSSTGTHNSPLHF.

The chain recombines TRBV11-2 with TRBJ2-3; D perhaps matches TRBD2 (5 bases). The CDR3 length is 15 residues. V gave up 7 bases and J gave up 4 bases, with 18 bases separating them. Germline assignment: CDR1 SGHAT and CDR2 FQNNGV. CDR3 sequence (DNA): TGTGCCAGCACCCTCCGGGCGGCGGGCTCAGATACGCAGTATTTT. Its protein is CASTLRAAGSDTQYF.

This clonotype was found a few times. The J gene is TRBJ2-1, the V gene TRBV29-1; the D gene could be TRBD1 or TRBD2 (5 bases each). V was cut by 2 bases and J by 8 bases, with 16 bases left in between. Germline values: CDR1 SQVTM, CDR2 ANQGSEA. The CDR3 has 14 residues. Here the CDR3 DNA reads TGCAGCGTTGAAAGTGTCAGGGACCCGTATGAGCAGTTCTTC. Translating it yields CSVESVRDPYEQFF.

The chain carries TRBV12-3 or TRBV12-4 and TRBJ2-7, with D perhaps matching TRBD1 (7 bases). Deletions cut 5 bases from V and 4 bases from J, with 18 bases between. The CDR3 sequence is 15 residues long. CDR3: CASSPGQVRGYEQYF. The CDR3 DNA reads TGTGCCAGCAGTCCCGGACAGGTCCGGGGGTACGAGCAGTACTTC.

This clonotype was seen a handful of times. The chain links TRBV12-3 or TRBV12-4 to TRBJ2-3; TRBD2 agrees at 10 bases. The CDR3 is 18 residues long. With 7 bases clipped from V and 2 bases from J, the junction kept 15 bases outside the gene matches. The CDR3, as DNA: TGTGCCAGCATCCATAGGACTAGCGGAACCTGGAACACAGATACGCAGTATTTT. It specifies CASIHRTSGTWNTDTQYF.

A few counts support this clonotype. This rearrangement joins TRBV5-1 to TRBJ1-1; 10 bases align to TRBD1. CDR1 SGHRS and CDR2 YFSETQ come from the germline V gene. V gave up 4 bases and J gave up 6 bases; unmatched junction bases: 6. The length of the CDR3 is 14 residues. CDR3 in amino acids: CASSRDRGWAEAFF. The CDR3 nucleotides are TGCGCCAGCAGCCGGGACAGGGGTTGGGCTGAAGCTTTCTTT.

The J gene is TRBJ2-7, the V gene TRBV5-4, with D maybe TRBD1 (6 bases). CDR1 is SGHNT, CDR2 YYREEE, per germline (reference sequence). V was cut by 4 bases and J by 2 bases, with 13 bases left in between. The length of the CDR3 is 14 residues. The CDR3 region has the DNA TGTGCCAGCAGCACCGGACAGCACCCCTACGAGCAGTACTTC. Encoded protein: CASSTGQHPYEQYF.

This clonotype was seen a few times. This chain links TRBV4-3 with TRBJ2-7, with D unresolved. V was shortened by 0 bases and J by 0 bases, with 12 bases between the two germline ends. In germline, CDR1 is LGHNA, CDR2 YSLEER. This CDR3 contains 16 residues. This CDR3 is CASSQDTTPASYEQYF. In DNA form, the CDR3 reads TGCGCCAGCAGCCAAGATACTACACCCGCCTCCTACGAGCAGTACTTC.

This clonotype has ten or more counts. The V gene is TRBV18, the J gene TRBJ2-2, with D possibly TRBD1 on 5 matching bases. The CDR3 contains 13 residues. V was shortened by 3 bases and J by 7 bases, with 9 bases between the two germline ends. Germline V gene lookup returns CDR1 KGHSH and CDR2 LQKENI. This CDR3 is CASSPRQHGELFF. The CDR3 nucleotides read TGTGCCAGCTCACCTAGACAGCACGGGGAGCTGTTTTTT.

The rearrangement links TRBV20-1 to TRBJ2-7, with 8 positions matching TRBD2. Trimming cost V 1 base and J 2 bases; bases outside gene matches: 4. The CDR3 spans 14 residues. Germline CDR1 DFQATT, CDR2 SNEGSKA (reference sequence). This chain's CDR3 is CSARGVAGPYEQYF. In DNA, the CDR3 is TGCAGTGCTAGAGGGGTAGCGGGACCCTACGAGCAGTACTTC.